This TCR beta chain was observed in a study of shared clonotypes between healthy human individuals (dated by TCRdb to between 2020 and 2021). Regarding the research as a whole: Two women and three men aged 18 to 49 years were included in the cohort. Each donor's leukapheresis produced roughly between roughly 0.85 and 9.5 billion PBMCs. Libraries were prepared and TCR repertoires were sequenced by different laboratories using diverse techniques, in order to increase sequencing depth and limit assay-specific biases. To estimate repertoire size and how much clonotype sharing occurs between individuals, the study deeply sequenced the blood TCR repertoires of roughly 5 healthy adults. For each donor, CD4 naive and CD4 memory were each run on three plates, CD8 naive on two plates, and CD8 memory on one plate.

Donors were healthy HIV-negative adults with no recently reported acute infections or vaccinations. Every donor was a Caucasian adult residing in Nashville, Tennessee, USA. CD4+ T cells were enriched through magnetic negative selection, after which naive cells were positively selected on CD45RA and the remaining negative fraction served as the memory subset. After blood collection by leukapheresis, PBMCs were isolated using Ficoll-Histopaque density gradient centrifugation and then cryopreserved in the vapor phase of liquid nitrogen. Purity and quantity of every magnetically sorted T cell population were checked by analytical flow cytometry. Genomic DNA was isolated from each sorted fraction and quantified by UV absorbance on a Nanodrop 2000c. Study-wide conclusions, independent of this receptor: Across a handful of donors, roughly 5.4% of naive CD4, around 3.3% of naive CD8, 2% to 2.5% of memory CD4, and 0.4% of memory CD8 clonotypes were shared. The small number of donors limited the genetic and exposure-history diversity represented. Pairwise subsampling indicated that sequencing depth was expected to affect the degree of clonotype sharing among donors. Incomplete sequencing was indicated by rarefaction of sorted-subset datasets, despite the large sequencing depth. Sampling was limited to blood, and TCR repertoires in tissue likely differ from TCR repertoires in blood. Clonotypes shared by all four sorted-subset donors showed higher generation probabilities than non-shared clonotypes. Naive subsets generally had larger estimated clonotype richness than memory subsets.

V is trimmed back by 5 bases and J by 8 bases, and the junction contains 3 bases that no gene match accounts for. As encoded in the germline V gene, CDR1 is SGHTA while CDR2 is FQGNSA. Inclusive of the bounding cysteine and phenylalanine, the CDR3 is 12 residues long. CDR3 DNA only is kept here, 36 bases in frame from base 1. Using the deep immunoSEQ assay, TCR CDR3 regions were amplified from genomic DNA by multiplex PCR. Extracted genomic DNA from each cell subset was distributed evenly across all wells of several immunoSEQ 96-well plates, and each plate was treated as a replicate. For sorted subsets, around 200 ng genomic DNA, equal to 30,000 to 35,000 T cell genomes, was loaded into each replicate PCR. Purified libraries were quantified with a Qubit 3.0 fluorometer, sized on a Bioanalyzer 2100, and re-quantified with the KAPA Library Quantification kit. Every immunoSEQ 96-well plate was sequenced on a dedicated single-read 150-cycle Illumina NextSeq 550 flow cell. Processing in the source paper ran as follows. Because only junctional sequences without quality scores were contained in the immunoSEQ output, filtering matching that applied to full-length reads could not be performed. To assign V/J genes and CDR3, sequences were annotated using PyIR, a Python wrapper for IgBLAST v1.9, with IMGT germline references. Any read was removed if the V/J assignment was weak (E-value above 1e-6), the CDR3 was missing, or the read contained stop codons, out-of-frame junctions, or ambiguous translated residues. V3J clonotypes were defined by identical inferred V gene, J gene, and CDR3 amino acid sequence. The percentage overlap between two repertoires was calculated by dividing the number of shared unique clonotypes by the size of the smaller repertoire. Repertoire richness was assessed with RTK rarefaction, the Chao1 estimator, and Recon v2.1 estimates of unobserved clonotypes. Generation probabilities were computed with OLGA for all TCRbeta clonotypes obtained by the gDNA method from a few donors. TCRdb provides this immuneACCESS table in a form limited to in-frame rearrangements. Some clones are lacking; in checked studies, under half of them reflect an unresolved V gene, and why the rest are absent is not known. D and trimming come from the DNA, and the V and J calls and clone size come from that table. In this sample the table shows roughly 2.2 million clones, roughly 93% of which occur a single time. Of the sample, about 0.39% is held by the ten largest clones.

Concerning this clone: What this receptor recognizes is not known. The sample holds no much larger clone one base away, and base qualities are not on file.

Sequences were obtained from naive CD4+ T cells from PBMCs. In the paper's terms, the cell subset or site label means: CD45RA+ positively selected. This TCR derives from a man aged 18 to 30 in good health. Some clones in this sample may be carry-over from other donors' samples. The rearrangement joined TRBV7-2 to TRBJ1-3, with 7 junctional bases fitting TRBD1. The CDR3 reads as follows: CASSLRGHTIYF. The nucleotide sequence is given as TGTGCCAGCAGCCTGAGGGGGCACACCATATATTTT.